The 13 T cell receptor beta chains in this list originate from one sample, sequenced in a study of immune evolution from preneoplasia to lung adenocarcinoma. TCRdb's copy holds only in-frame clones and misses some; the assay was immunoSEQ multiplex PCR. The sample consists of more than 25,000 clones, just under 75% of them appearing once. The sequencing input was FFPE invasive lung adenocarcinoma tissue. The origin of the receptors is a person in their 60s with invasive lung adenocarcinoma. Some clones in this sample may be carry-over from other donors' samples.

The rearrangement uses TRBV5-1 and TRBJ2-5; 7 nucleotides align to TRBD1. V lost 6 bases and J lost 1; bases outside the gene matches: 6. CDR1 is SGHRS and CDR2 is YFSETQ in the germline V gene. CDR3 length equals 14 residues. The CDR3 nucleotides are TGCGCCAGCACACCCGGGACAGTCCAAGAGACCCAGTACTTC. Translation: CASTPGTVQETQYF.

The V gene is TRBV5-4, the J gene TRBJ2-7, with 8 bases aligning to TRBD1. V was pared by 3 bases and J by 5 bases, with 4 bases of the junction left unmatched. Looked up from germline, CDR1 is SGHNT and CDR2 is YYREEE (reference sequence). The CDR3 consists of 13 residues. The CDR3 sequence: CASSSMTGDEQYF. For the CDR3, the DNA is TGTGCCAGCAGCTCAATGACAGGGGACGAGCAGTACTTC.

The CDR3 protein is CASLRRVNTGELFF. The CDR3 DNA is TGTGCCTCCCTAAGGAGGGTTAACACCGGGGAGCTGTTTTTT. This chain joins TRBV30 and TRBJ2-2, with D maybe TRBD2 (6 bases). The CDR3 totals 14 residues. The V and J ends lost 7 bases and 2 bases respectively, with 14 bases between them. CDR1 and CDR2 from the germline V gene are GTSNPN and SVGIG (reference sequence).

The rearrangement joins TRBV7-8 to TRBJ1-5; D remains ambiguous. Trimming took off 5 bases at V and 6 bases at J, with 17 bases between the two ends. Germline V gives CDR1 SGHVS, CDR2 FQNEAQ. The CDR3 runs 15 residues. The CDR3 nucleotides read TGTGCCAGCAGCCCCACCTACGAAAGCGGTCAGCCCCAGCATTTT. It codes for CASSPTYESGQPQHF.

The gene calls are TRBV4-1 and TRBJ1-2; possibly TRBD1 for D (5 bases). Germline CDR1 and CDR2: MGHRA and YSYEKL. The CDR3 runs 15 residues. Trimming took off 0 bases at V and 3 bases at J, with 11 bases between the two ends. CDR3 loop: CASSQDLDRHYGYTF. The CDR3 DNA follows: TGCGCCAGCAGCCAAGATCTCGACAGACACTATGGCTACACCTTC.

The chain combines TRBV18 with TRBJ2-5; tentatively, D is TRBD2 (6 bases). The length of the CDR3 is 15 residues. V lost 6 bases to trimming and J lost 1 base, with 15 bases between them. Germline V gene data show CDR1 as KGHSH and CDR2 as LQKENI. The CDR3 DNA sequence: TGTGCCAGCTCGCCCAGACACGGGAGCCAAGAGACCCAGTACTTC. This codes for CASSPRHGSQETQYF.

The chain uses TRBV6-1 and TRBJ2-7, with no clear D. This CDR3 comprises 12 residues. Germline V CDR1 and CDR2: MNHNS, SASEGT. V lost 3 bases, J lost 3 bases, and 6 bases lay in between. The CDR3 DNA reads as TGTGCCAGCAGTGATGACCTCTACGAGCAGTACTTC. Protein product: CASSDDLYEQYF.

The V gene is TRBV27, the J gene TRBJ2-7; tentative D call: TRBD1 (5 bases). V was cut by 6 bases and J by 2 bases, with 17 bases left in between. Germline V gives CDR1 MNHEY, CDR2 SMNVEV (reference sequence). This CDR3 comprises 15 residues. The chain's CDR3 is CASRRIPAGPYEQYF. Written as DNA, the CDR3 is TGTGCCAGCAGACGGATCCCGGCAGGGCCCTACGAGCAGTACTTC.

The genes are TRBV10-3 and TRBJ2-7, with D tentatively TRBD1 (6 bases). Germline lookup yields CDR1 ENHRY and CDR2 SYGVKD. V lost 6 bases and J lost 2, with 14 bases in between. The CDR3 runs 14 residues. CDR3 protein: CAIRQDRTPYEQYF. In DNA, the CDR3 is TGTGCCATCAGGCAGGACAGAACCCCCTACGAGCAGTACTTC.

Only a few counts were recorded for this clone. The V gene is TRBV11-3, the J gene TRBJ2-5; weak D call: TRBD1 (5 bases). CDR1 is SGHNT, CDR2 YENEEA, per germline. V was shortened by 3 bases and J by 5 bases, with 10 bases between the two germline ends. This CDR3 has 13 residues. This CDR3 reads CASSFGAGETQYF. The CDR3 DNA is TGTGCCAGCAGCTTTGGTGCAGGGGAGACCCAGTACTTC.

The chain employs TRBV7-2 and TRBJ1-4, with D possibly matching TRBD1 (5 bases). CDR3 length: 13 amino acids. CDR1 and CDR2 (germline): SGHTA, FQGNSA. V lost 2 bases to trimming and J lost 16 bases, with 17 bases between them. CDR3 DNA sequence: TGTGCCAGCAGCTTAAATCTGGCAGGGCCTCGGTTTTTT. This translates into CASSLNLAGPRFF.

The chain couples TRBV9 to TRBJ2-7; 9 bases match TRBD2. The germline gives CDR1 SGDLS, CDR2 YYNGEE. The J segment lost 6 bases and the V segment lost 3 bases, leaving 7 bases of the junction unmatched. The CDR3 covers 14 residues. In nucleotides, the CDR3 is TGTGCCAGCAGCGCCACGCTGGGACTAGCCGAGCAGTACTTC. This codes for CASSATLGLAEQYF. The variable domain in full, with the rest retrieved from reference TRBV9 and TRBJ2-7, is DSGVTQTPKHLITATGQRVTLRCSPRSGDLSVYWYQQSLDQGLQFLIQYYNGEERAKGNILERFSAQQFPDLHSELNLSSLELGDSALYFCASSATLGLAEQYFGPGTRLTVT.

The chain employs TRBV6-6 and TRBJ1-2; D unclear. V was clipped by 6 bases and J by 7 bases, with 21 bases between them. The germline V gene has CDR1 MNHNY and CDR2 SVGAGI (reference sequence). The CDR3 runs to 15 residues. The CDR3 region is CASRVTGQWNGGYTF. The CDR3 region has the DNA TGTGCCAGCAGAGTTACGGGTCAATGGAACGGTGGCTACACCTTC.